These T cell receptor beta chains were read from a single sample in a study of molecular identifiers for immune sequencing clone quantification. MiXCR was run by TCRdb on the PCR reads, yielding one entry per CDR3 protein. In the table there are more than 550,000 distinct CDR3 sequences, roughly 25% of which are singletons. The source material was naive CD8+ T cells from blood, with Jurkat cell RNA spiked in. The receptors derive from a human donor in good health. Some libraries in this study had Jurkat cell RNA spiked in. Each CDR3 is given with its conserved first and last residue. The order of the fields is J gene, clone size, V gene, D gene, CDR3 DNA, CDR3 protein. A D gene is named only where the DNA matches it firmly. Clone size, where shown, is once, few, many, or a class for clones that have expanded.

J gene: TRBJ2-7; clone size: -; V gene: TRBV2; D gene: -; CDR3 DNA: TGTGCCAGCGCGGACGGCGGTCACTACGAGCAGTACTTC; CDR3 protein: CASADGGHYEQYF
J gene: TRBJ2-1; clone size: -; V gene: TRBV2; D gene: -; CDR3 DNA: TGTGCCAGCAGTGAAGCAAACAGCTACAATGAGCAGTTCTTC; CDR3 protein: CASSEANSYNEQFF
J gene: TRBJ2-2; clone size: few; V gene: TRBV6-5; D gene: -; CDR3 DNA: TGTGCCAGCAGCCTCTCCGTGGGCACCGGGGAGCTGTTTTTT; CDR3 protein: CASSLSVGTGELFF
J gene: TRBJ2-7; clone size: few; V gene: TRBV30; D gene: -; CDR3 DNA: TGTGCCTGGAGTGTGGCAAAGAGCTCCTACGAGCAGTACTTC; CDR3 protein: CAWSVAKSSYEQYF
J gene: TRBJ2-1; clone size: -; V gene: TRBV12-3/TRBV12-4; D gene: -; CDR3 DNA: TGTGCCAGCAGTTTACCCCCGGTCAATGAGCAGTTCTTC; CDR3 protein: CASSLPPVNEQFF
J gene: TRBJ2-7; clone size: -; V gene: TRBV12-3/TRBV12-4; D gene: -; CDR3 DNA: TGTGCCAGCAGCGAAACAGGCGATAACTCCTACGAGCAGTACTTC; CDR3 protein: CASSETGDNSYEQYF
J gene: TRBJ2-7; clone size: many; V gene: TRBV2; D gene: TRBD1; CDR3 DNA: TGTGCCAGCAGGCCCGGGACAGGGTCCCACGAGCAGTACTTC; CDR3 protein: CASRPGTGSHEQYF
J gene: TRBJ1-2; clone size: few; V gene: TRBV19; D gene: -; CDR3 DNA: TGTGCCAGTAGTATGACTTCAGGGGCGGTCGATGGCTACACCTTC; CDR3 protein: CASSMTSGAVDGYTF
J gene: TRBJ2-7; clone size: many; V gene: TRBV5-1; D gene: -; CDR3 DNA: TGCGCCAGCGTCAAAGGTCCAGGCTCCTACGAGCAGTACTTC; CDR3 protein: CASVKGPGSYEQYF
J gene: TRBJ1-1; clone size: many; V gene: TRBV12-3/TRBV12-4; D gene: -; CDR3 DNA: TGTGCCAGCAGTTCACCCCGAAGGCGAGCTTTCTTT; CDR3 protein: CASSSPRRRAFF
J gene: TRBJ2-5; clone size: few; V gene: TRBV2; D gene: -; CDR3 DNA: TGTGCCAGCAGTGAATACACGGCTGCCCAAGAGACCCAGTACTTC; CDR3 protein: CASSEYTAAQETQYF
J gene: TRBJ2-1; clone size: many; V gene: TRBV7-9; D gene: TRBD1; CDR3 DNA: TGTGCCAGCAGCTCAACCGTATGGGACAGAAGAAGCTCCTACAATGAGCAGTTCTTC; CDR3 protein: CASSSTVWDRRSSYNEQFF
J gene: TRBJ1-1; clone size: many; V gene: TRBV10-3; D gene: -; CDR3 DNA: TGTGCCATCAGTGAGTCGTCTGGCACTGAAGCTTTCTTT; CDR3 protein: CAISESSGTEAFF
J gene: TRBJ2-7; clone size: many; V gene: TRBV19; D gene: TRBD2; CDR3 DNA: TGTGCCAGTAGTTCCGGGACTAGCGGGTACTACGAGCAGTACTTC; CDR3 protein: CASSSGTSGYYEQYF
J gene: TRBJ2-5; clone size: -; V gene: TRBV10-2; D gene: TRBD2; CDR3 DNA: TGCGCCAGCAGGCCTCGCACTCTAGCGGGAGGCCAAGAGACCCAGTACTTC; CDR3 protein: CASRPRTLAGGQETQYF
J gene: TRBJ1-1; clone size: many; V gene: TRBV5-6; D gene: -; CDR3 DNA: TGTGCCAGCAGCCAAAAAGGGGTCGGGGGAAACACTGAAGCTTTCTTT; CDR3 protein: CASSQKGVGGNTEAFF
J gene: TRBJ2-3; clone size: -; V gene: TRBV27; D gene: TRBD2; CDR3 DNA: TGTGCCAGCAGTCAAGCGGGAGACCGCACAGATACGCAGTATTTT; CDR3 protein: CASSQAGDRTDTQYF
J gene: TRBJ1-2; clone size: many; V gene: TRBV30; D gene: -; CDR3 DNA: TGTGCCTGGAGTGTACGGGCGAACTATGGCTACACCTTC; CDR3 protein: CAWSVRANYGYTF
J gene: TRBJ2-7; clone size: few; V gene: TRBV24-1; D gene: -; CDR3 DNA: TGTGCCACCAGTGAGAATCCGGGTGGCTCCTACGAGCAGTACTTC; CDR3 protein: CATSENPGGSYEQYF
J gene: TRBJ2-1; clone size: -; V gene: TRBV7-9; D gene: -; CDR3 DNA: TGTGCCAGCAGCCCCCGGGACGCCCCGTCCTACAATGAGCAGTTCTTC; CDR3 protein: CASSPRDAPSYNEQFF
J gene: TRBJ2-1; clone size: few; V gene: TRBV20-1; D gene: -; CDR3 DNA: TGCAGTGCTAGAGATGGGGTGTATAGCTCCTACAATGAGCAGTTCTTC; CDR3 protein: CSARDGVYSSYNEQFF
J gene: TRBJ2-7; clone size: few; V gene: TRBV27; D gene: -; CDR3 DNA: TGTGCCAGCCGACTCGGTTACGAGCAGTACTTC; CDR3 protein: CASRLGYEQYF
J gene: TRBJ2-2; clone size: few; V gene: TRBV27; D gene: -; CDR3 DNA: TGTGCCAGCAGTTTATTTATGGGGACCGGGGAGCTGTTTTTT; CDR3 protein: CASSLFMGTGELFF
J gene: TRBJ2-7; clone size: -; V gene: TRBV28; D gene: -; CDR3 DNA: TGTGCCAGCAGTCCTCTTTTTGGGGGCGCTTCCTACGAGCAGTACTTC; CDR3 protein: CASSPLFGGASYEQYF
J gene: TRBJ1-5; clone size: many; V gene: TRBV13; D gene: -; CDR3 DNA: TGTGCCAGCAGTGAGTATAATAGCAATCAGCCCCAGCATTTT; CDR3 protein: CASSEYNSNQPQHF
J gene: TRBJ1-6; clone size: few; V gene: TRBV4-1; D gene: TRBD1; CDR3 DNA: TGCGCCAGCAGCCAAGACCAGTCAGGGGGGCCTAATTCACCCCTCCACTTT; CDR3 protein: CASSQDQSGGPNSPLHF
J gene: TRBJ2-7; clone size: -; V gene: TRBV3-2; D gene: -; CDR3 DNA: TGTGCCAGCAGCCAGCCCGGGGTCTCCTACGAGCAGTACTTC; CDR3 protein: CASSQPGVSYEQYF
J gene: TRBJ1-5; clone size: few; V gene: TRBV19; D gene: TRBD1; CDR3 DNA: TGTGCCAGTAGTATTGGACAGGGGGAAAATCAGCCCCAGCATTTT; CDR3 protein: CASSIGQGENQPQHF
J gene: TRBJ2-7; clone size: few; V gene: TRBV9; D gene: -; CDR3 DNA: TGTGCCAGCAGCGTAGCCGGAGGGGGCTACGAGCAGTACTTC; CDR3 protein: CASSVAGGGYEQYF
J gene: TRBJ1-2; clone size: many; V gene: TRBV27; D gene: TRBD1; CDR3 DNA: TGTGCCAGCAGCCCAGGACAGGGGGCGGGCGGCTACACCTTC; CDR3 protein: CASSPGQGAGGYTF
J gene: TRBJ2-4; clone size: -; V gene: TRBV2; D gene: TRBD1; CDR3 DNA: TGTACCAGCAGTGCAACCCGGGACAGTTCCAAAAACATTCAGTACTTC; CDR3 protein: CTSSATRDSSKNIQYF
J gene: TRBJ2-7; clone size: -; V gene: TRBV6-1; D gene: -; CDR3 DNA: TGTGCCAGCAGTAGGTGGAACCCGGAGGGCGAGCAGTACTTC; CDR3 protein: CASSRWNPEGEQYF
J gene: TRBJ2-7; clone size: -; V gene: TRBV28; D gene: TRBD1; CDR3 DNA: TGTGCCAGCAGTGACCCTACGGGGGGGACAGGGGAATGGAGTGGGCCCTACGAGCAGTACTTC; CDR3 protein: CASSDPTGGTGEWSGPYEQYF
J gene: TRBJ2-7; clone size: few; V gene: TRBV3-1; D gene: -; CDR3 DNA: TGTGCCAGCAGCCCCGCCCCGCTAGGGGCCTACGAGCAGTACTTC; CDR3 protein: CASSPAPLGAYEQYF
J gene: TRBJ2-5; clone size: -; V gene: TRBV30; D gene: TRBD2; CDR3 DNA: TGTGCCTGGACTGAGGCGGGAGGCCTACAAGAGACCCAGTACTTC; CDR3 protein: CAWTEAGGLQETQYF
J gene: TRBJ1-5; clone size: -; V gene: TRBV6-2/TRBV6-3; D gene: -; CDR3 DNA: TGTGCCAGCAGTTGGGGATTTAATCAGCCCCAGCATTTT; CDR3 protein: CASSWGFNQPQHF
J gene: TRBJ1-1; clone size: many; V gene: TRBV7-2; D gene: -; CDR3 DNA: TGTGCCAGCAGCTTAGGAGTGTGGACTGAAGCTTTCTTT; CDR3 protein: CASSLGVWTEAFF
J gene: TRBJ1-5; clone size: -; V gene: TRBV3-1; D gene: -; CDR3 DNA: TGTGCCAGCAGCCAAGATGGTAACCTCCGACCCCGGCATTTT; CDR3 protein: CASSQDGNLRPRHF
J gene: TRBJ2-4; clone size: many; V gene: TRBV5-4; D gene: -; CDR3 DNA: TGTGCCAGCAGCTTCGCTAGCGAAAACATTCAGTACTTC; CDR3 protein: CASSFASENIQYF
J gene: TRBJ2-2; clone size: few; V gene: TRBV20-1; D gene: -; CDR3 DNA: TGCAGTGCTAGTTCCCCCTACATAAACACCGGGGAGCTGTTTTTT; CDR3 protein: CSASSPYINTGELFF
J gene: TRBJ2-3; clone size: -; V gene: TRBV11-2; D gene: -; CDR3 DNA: TGTGCCAGCAGCCCCAGTGAGAGGACAGATACGCAGTATTTT; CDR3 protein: CASSPSERTDTQYF
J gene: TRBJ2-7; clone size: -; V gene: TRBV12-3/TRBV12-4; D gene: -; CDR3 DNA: TGTGCCAGCGGCTTGACTAGAGACGAGCAGTACTTC; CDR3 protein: CASGLTRDEQYF
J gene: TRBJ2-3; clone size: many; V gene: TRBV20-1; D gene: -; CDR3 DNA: TGCAGTGCTCAAACCCGGGACTTCAGTACAGATACGCAGTATTTT; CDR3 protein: CSAQTRDFSTDTQYF
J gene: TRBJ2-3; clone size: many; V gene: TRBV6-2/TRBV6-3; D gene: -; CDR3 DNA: TGTGCCAGCATTCGAGGATGGGGCTGGGGCACAGATACGCAGTATTTT; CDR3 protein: CASIRGWGWGTDTQYF
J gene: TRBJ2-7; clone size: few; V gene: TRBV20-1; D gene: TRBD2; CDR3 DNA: TGCAGTGCCACGGGCGGGAGTGTTTCCTACGAGCAGTACTTC; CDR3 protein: CSATGGSVSYEQYF
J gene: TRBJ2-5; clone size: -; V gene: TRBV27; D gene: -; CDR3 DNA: TGTGCCAGCAGTTACCTAGGCGAGACAGAGACCCGGTACTTC; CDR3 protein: CASSYLGETETRYF
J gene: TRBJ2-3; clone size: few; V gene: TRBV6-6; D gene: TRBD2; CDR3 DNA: TGTGCCAGCAGTTACACGTCTGCGCGGGGGGGAACAGATACGCAGTATTTT; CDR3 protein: CASSYTSARGGTDTQYF
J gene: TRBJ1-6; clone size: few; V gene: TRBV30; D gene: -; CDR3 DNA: TGTGCCTGGAGACCGTTAAATGAGGGGTATAATTCACCCCTCCACTTT; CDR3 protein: CAWRPLNEGYNSPLHF
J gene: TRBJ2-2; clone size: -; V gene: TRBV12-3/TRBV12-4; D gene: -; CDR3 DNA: TGTGCCAGCAGGGTTCTGGACACCGGGGAGCTGTTTTTT; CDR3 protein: CASRVLDTGELFF
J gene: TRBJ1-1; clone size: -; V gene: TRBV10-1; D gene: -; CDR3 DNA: TGCGCCAGCAGTGAGGCGGAGATGGGCACTGAAGCTTTCTTT; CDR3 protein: CASSEAEMGTEAFF
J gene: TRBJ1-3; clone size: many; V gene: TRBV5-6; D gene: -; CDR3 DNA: TGTGCCAGCAGCTTGTTCGGTTCAGGAAACACCATATATTTT; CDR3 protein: CASSLFGSGNTIYF